This T cell receptor (beta chain) came from a study of blood T cell repertoires in COVID-19. Study summary: COVID-19 samples from acute and convalescent phases originated in the United States, Italy and Spain.

Authors' processing steps: Amplification with reference gene primers provided the estimates of nucleated cell counts. TCRdb's copy holds only in-frame clones and misses some; the assay was immunoSEQ multiplex PCR. The V and J calls and clone size are taken from that table; D and trimming were inferred from the DNA. Among over 60,000 clones listed, 65% to 90% were seen once. Germline V gene lookup returns CDR1 MDHEN and CDR2 SYDVKM. The CDR3 contains 15 residues. Trimming took off 3 bases at V and 3 bases at J, with 9 bases between the two ends. The clonotype comes from a man in his forties with acute or convalescent COVID-19. The material sequenced was peripheral blood. The rearrangement joins TRBV28 to TRBJ1-6, with D possibly TRBD1 on 5 matching bases. In DNA form, the CDR3 reads TGTGCCAGCAGTTTCGGGGGAGTCTATAATTCACCCCTCCACTTT. It translates to CASSFGGVYNSPLHF.